Listed here are 19 T cell receptor beta chains from one sample, sequenced in a study of response to subunit inactivated influenza vaccine (dated by TCRdb to between 2018 and 2020). The library came from RT-PCR. Sequencing was performed on an Illumina HiSeq 2500. TCRdb handled the public reads itself, with Q25 trimming in fastp and clone calling in MiXCR, and kept productive beta chains. Merged by CDR3 protein, the rows form single entries marked with the most common genes and DNA. A total of around 170,000 distinct CDR3 sequences appear in this sample, roughly 10% of them only once. 35% to 40% of the sample comes from the top ten. Source: CD8+ T cells sorted from PBMCs, taken roughly 24 months after vaccination. These receptors were obtained from a man in his fifties or sixties who received an inactivated influenza vaccine. Donor details come from another sample of the same person, matched by shared clones.

In its sample, this clonotype was seen a few times. The chain has TRBV11-2 and TRBJ1-3, with D perhaps matching TRBD1 (6 bases). V lost 4 bases, J lost 0 bases, and 13 bases lay in between. CDR3 length: 16 amino acids. Germline CDR1 is SGHAT and CDR2 is FQNNGV. CDR3 residues: CASSSTLTGSGNTIYF. As DNA, the CDR3 is TGTGCCAGCAGCTCGACCCTGACAGGCTCTGGAAACACCATATATTTT.

This chain connects TRBV4-3 to TRBJ2-3, with D uncertain. The V end was cut by 0 bases, the J end by 2 bases, with 12 bases between. CDR1 and CDR2 (germline): LGHNA, YSLEER. This CDR3 region has 16 residues. CDR3 protein: CASSQDYDIPTDTQYF. CDR3 bases: TGCGCCAGCAGCCAAGATTACGATATACCCACAGATACGCAGTATTTT.

This chain uses TRBV2 with TRBJ2-7; D is perhaps TRBD2 (6 bases). V shed 7 bases and J shed 3 bases, with 22 bases lying between them. This CDR3 region has 16 residues. Germline assignment: CDR1 SNHLY and CDR2 FYNNEI. The CDR3 bases are TGTGCCAGCACCAGAGCATTCCGGGACTGGGGCTACGAGCAGTACTTC. Its protein product is CASTRAFRDWGYEQYF.

V gene TRBV24-1 combines with J gene TRBJ2-7, with 8 bases lining up with TRBD1. From germline, CDR1 is KGHDR and CDR2 SFDVKD. The CDR3 extends over 13 amino acids. Trimming removed 7 bases from V and 1 base from J; junction bases left unmatched: 2. CDR3 residues: CATSGQGSYEQYF. The DNA for the CDR3 is TGTGCCACCAGCGGACAGGGATCCTACGAGCAGTACTTC.

This clonotype was picked up a small number of times. Written as DNA, the CDR3 is TGTGCCAGCAGTTTAATAGCGCCTACCTACAATGAGCAGTTCTTC. Translated: CASSLIAPTYNEQFF. J is TRBJ2-1 and V is TRBV27, with a tentative D call TRBD2 (5 bases). V gave up 2 bases and J gave up 2 bases, with 10 bases separating them. The germline CDR1 and CDR2 sequences are MNHEY and SMNVEV (reference sequence). This CDR3 has 15 residues.

There are a few counts of this clonotype. The V call is TRBV10-2, the J call TRBJ2-5, with 9 bases matching TRBD2. V was clipped by 2 bases and J by 5 bases; unmatched bases: 3. Germline assignment: CDR1 WSHSY and CDR2 SAAADI. The CDR3 has 14 residues. Here the CDR3 reads CASSEGLASETQYF. The DNA of the CDR3 is TGCGCCAGCAGTGAGGGACTAGCGTCGGAGACCCAGTACTTC.

This clonotype has only a few counts. This chain links TRBV4-2 with TRBJ2-1; D gene ambiguous. This CDR3 region has 16 residues. V was trimmed by 1 base and J by 0 bases, leaving 10 bases between them. CDR1 is LGHNA and CDR2 is YNFKEQ in the germline V gene. The CDR3 region is CASSQVPANSYNEQFF. CDR3 nucleotide sequence: TGTGCCAGCAGCCAAGTGCCAGCGAACTCCTACAATGAGCAGTTCTTC.

The CDR3: CASSLVGLAGPSSYNEQFF. CDR3 nucleotide sequence: TGTGCCAGCAGTTTAGTTGGACTAGCGGGGCCAAGCTCCTACAATGAGCAGTTCTTC. This chain connects TRBV12-3 or TRBV12-4 to TRBJ2-1, with TRBD2 matching over 12 bases. The trim removed 1 base at V and 0 bases at J, leaving 7 bases unmatched. The CDR3 contains 19 residues.

This clonotype was counted a few times. The chain employs TRBV11-2 and TRBJ2-1, with 9 bases fitting TRBD2. CDR3 length equals 15 residues. The germline gives CDR1 SGHAT, CDR2 FQNNGV. The junction had 1 base not matched to a gene; V was cut back by 0 bases and J by 4 bases. Written as DNA, the CDR3 is TGTGCCAGCAGCTTAGAAACTAGCGGGTACAATGAGCAGTTCTTC. Encoded protein: CASSLETSGYNEQFF.

This chain joins TRBV28 and TRBJ2-2; D possibly corresponds to TRBD1 (5 bases). The V gene's germline CDR1 is MDHEN and CDR2 SYDVKM. The CDR3 covers 15 residues. Trimming pared 3 bases from V and 5 bases from J, leaving 13 bases between. The CDR3 coding sequence is TGTGCCAGCAGTTTTTGGGGCGACGGGACCGGGGAGCTGTTTTTT. This translates into CASSFWGDGTGELFF.

The genes are TRBV9 and TRBJ2-7; 9 positions match TRBD2. CDR1 and CDR2 from the germline V gene are SGDLS and YYNGEE. Trimming took 3 bases from V and 6 from J; bases not matched to a gene: 4. The CDR3 has 13 residues. The CDR3 DNA reads as TGTGCCAGCAGCGATAGCGGGAGTGGCGAGCAGTACTTC. Translation gives CASSDSGSGEQYF.

The chain employs TRBV7-2 and TRBJ1-5; D is ambiguous. Germline V gene lookup returns CDR1 SGHTA and CDR2 FQGNSA. Trimming left V 1 base short and J 0 bases short, with 7 bases between. The CDR3 length is 15 residues. CDR3 nucleotides: TGTGCCAGCAGCTTAGATGGATATAGCAATCAGCCCCAGCATTTT. The encoded protein is CASSLDGYSNQPQHF.

This clonotype was seen more than once but under ten times. The gene calls are TRBV5-1 and TRBJ2-2; weak D call: TRBD1 (5 bases). Trimming stripped 3 bases from V and 4 bases from J, with 16 bases between. The CDR3 totals 16 residues. The germline V gene has CDR1 SGHRS and CDR2 YFSETQ. The CDR3 reads CASSWGIQDITGELFF. Here the CDR3 DNA reads TGCGCCAGCAGCTGGGGCATCCAGGACATCACCGGGGAGCTGTTTTTT.

Ten or more counts support this clonotype. The genes are TRBV10-3 and TRBJ2-1; 7 positions match TRBD2. Trimming took 8 bases from V and 3 from J; bases not matched to a gene: 13. The CDR3 runs 16 residues. Germline-derived CDR1 and CDR2 are ENHRY and SYGVKD. The CDR3 DNA sequence: TGTGCCATCTCCCCAGGCGGGGGAAGAGACTACAATGAGCAGTTCTTC. Translating gives CAISPGGGRDYNEQFF.

V gene TRBV7-9 combines with J gene TRBJ1-2; 10 bases are shared with TRBD1. CDR1 and CDR2 (germline): SEHNR, FQNEAQ (reference sequence). The CDR3 length is 15 residues. V shed 5 bases, J shed 4 bases, and the junction held 7 bases outside the gene matches. The CDR3 protein is CASSGPTGGTYGYTF. The CDR3 bases are TGTGCCAGCAGCGGCCCGACAGGGGGCACCTATGGCTACACCTTC.

The chain uses TRBV2 and TRBJ2-2; 8 bases agree with TRBD2. V gave up 6 bases and J gave up 6 bases; unmatched junction bases: 6. CDR3 length: 14 amino acids. Germline CDR1 and CDR2: SNHLY and FYNNEI. The CDR3 coding sequence is TGTGCCAGCAGCGGACTAGCCTCGGCCGGGGAGCTGTTTTTT. Its protein product is CASSGLASAGELFF.

The V gene is TRBV4-1, the J gene TRBJ2-7; the D call may be TRBD1 or TRBD2 (6 bases each). With 4 bases removed from V and 0 bases from J, the gap between germline ends came to 13 bases. This CDR3 is 15 amino acids long. Germline values: CDR1 MGHRA, CDR2 YSYEKL. The CDR3 nucleotides are TGCGCCAGCAGCCCAGGTGCGGGACACTCCTACGAGCAGTACTTC. It encodes CASSPGAGHSYEQYF.

This chain uses TRBV6-2 or TRBV6-3 with TRBJ2-2, with a possible D match to TRBD1 (5 bases). The germline CDR1 and CDR2 sequences are MNHEY and SVGEGT. This CDR3 spans 18 amino acids. V was trimmed by 0 bases and J by 0 bases, leaving 14 bases between them. The CDR3 protein is CASSYSKDARANTGELFF. Written as DNA, the CDR3 is TGTGCCAGCAGTTACTCGAAAGATGCCAGGGCGAACACCGGGGAGCTGTTTTTT.

Ten or more counts support this clonotype. V is TRBV19 and J is TRBJ2-1; 11 bases are shared with TRBD2. This CDR3 has 14 residues. Germline V gene lookup returns CDR1 LNHDA and CDR2 SQIVND (reference sequence). The V gene end was trimmed by 2 bases and the J gene end by 6 bases; junction bases not matched to a gene: 0. CDR3 residues: CASSITSGSNEQFF. CDR3 DNA sequence: TGTGCCAGTAGTATAACTAGCGGGAGCAATGAGCAGTTCTTC.